This paragraph reports one T cell receptor (beta chain). What it binds is unknown. This sample is drawn from a study of human T cells and chemical hapten exposure. Turning to the study itself: Alopecia universalis, totalis or areata was present in patients who were mostly female. Study findings and constraints: Patch test score showed a positive correlation with PT1 expanded TCR counts.

MiXCR was run by TCRdb on the RACE reads, yielding one entry per CDR3 protein. The sample has fewer than 500,000 distinct CDR3 sequences; 4.8% are singletons. Stated time point: patch test 1, 2 weeks after DPC sensitization. Treatment noted: therapeutic diphenylcyclopropenone sensitization with weekly scalp DPC. Trimming shortened V by 1 base and J by 5 bases, and 17 bases separated the two germline ends. The germline V gene has CDR1 LGHNA and CDR2 YSLEER. This CDR3 spans 16 amino acids. This receptor was identified in a woman in her forties or fifties with alopecia areata. Some clones in this sample may be carry-over from other donors' samples. The chain carries TRBV4-3 and TRBJ2-5; D is possibly TRBD1 (5 bases). Here the sequenced sample was whole blood, taken in connection with sensitization to the hapten diphenylcyclopropenone (DPC). The CDR3 sequence is CASSQGFDFRVETQYF. Written as DNA, the CDR3 is TGCGCCAGCAGCCAAGGCTTTGACTTCAGGGTCGAGACCCAGTACTTC.